This T cell receptor (beta chain) was obtained from a study of blood T cells in healthy people across ages. In this sample, this clonotype turned up many times. Germline-derived CDR1 and CDR2 are MNHEY and SVGAGI. J gave up 4 bases and V 6 bases, and 6 bases lay outside the gene matches. This CDR3 contains 14 residues. A sample-barcoded 5' primer and a J-beta primer mix were used in a second PCR of roughly 7 to 12 cycles. TCRdb re-called the 5' RACE reads through MiXCR, storing one row per CDR3 protein. There are 870,000 or so distinct CDR3 sequences in the sample; under 35% occur only once, and 15% to 20% lies in the top ten.

This TCR was sampled from a woman of 80 years or more in good health. Sequencing was performed on blood. The rearrangement uses TRBV6-5 and TRBJ2-5; 9 bases are shared with TRBD1. The CDR3 bases are TGTGCCAGCAGCCAAACAGGGGGCGCAGAGACCCAGTACTTC. This translates into CASSQTGGAETQYF.